This T cell receptor (beta chain) was captured by sequencing in a study of beta chain features in type 1 diabetes. The sequenced template was cDNA made from the entire isolated RNA. An average near 3.57 million reads came from naive, central memory and regulatory T cell samples. The assay was immunoSEQ multiplex PCR, and TCRdb's table has in-frame clones only and misses some. In the table there are fewer than 200,000 clones, approximately 10% of which are singletons. V dropped 8 bases and J dropped 2; count of bases not matched to a gene: 8. Germline V gene data show CDR1 as MDHEN and CDR2 as SYDVKM. The CDR3 is made up of 15 amino acids. This clone was seen a few times. The antigen remains unidentified. Study-wide results and caveats: A moderate, significant TCRB CDR3 shortening appeared in type 1 diabetes across four CD4+ subsets. Diminished insertions and augmented deletions at VDJ junctions characterized type 1 diabetes patients.

Researchers reported sorting CD4+ naive, central memory, regulatory and stem cell-like memory cells via CD45RO/CCR7/CD25/CD127/CD95/CD27. The receptor's source is a man aged 25 to 40 with type 1 diabetes. The chain combines TRBV28 with TRBJ1-5; 8 positions match TRBD1. The sequencing input was central memory CD4+ T cells from blood. CDR3 nucleotides: TGTGCCAGCGTATCCGGGGGACAGGGCAATCAGCCCCAGCATTTT. This codes for CASVSGGQGNQPQHF.